This entry describes one T cell receptor (beta chain). Its antigen remains unknown. The naive CD8 subset, CD45RO-negative cells positively selected for CCR7, excluded terminally differentiated effector memory CD45RA+ cells. The data originate from a study of shared clonotypes between healthy human individuals. For the study at large: Per donor, three plates held CD4 naive cells, three held CD4 memory, two held CD8 naive and one held CD8 memory. Notes on the study in general: Clonotype sharing across a few donors was observed for approximately 5% of naive CD4 clonotypes.

Germline loops: CDR1 LNHDA, CDR2 SQIVND (reference sequence). V gave up 8 bases and J gave up 1 base, with 8 bases separating them. The CDR3 runs 13 residues. Some clones are missing from TCRdb's copy, which holds only in-frame ones; the method was immunoSEQ multiplex PCR. The sample yields millions of clones, about 95% seen once. V is TRBV19 and J is TRBJ1-4; D gene uncertain. The sequence came from a man aged 18 to 30 in good health. Sequencing used naive CD8+ T cells sorted from blood. CDR3 region: CASGVRTNEKLFF. In DNA, the CDR3 is TGTGCCAGTGGCGTCAGAACTAATGAAAAACTGTTTTTT.